This is a list of T cell receptor beta chains from one sample in a study of shared clonotypes between healthy human individuals. Generated by immunoSEQ multiplex PCR, the TCRdb table keeps only in-frame clones and is missing some. This table holds 550,000 to 800,000 clones, roughly 70% found once. Material for sequencing was memory CD4+ T cells sorted from blood. Every receptor here comes from a woman aged 25-40 years in good health. The CDR3 runs from the conserved cysteine through the conserved F or W. D genes are given only for firm matches. The size field is filled for only some rows; it gives once, few, many or a size class.

v_gene: TRBV28
d_gene: TRBD2
j_gene: TRBJ2-3
abundance: .
CDR3aa: CASSPASGRVPSTDTQYF
CDR3nt: TGTGCCAGCAGTCCGGCTAGCGGGAGGGTCCCCAGTACAGATACGCAGTATTTT

v_gene: TRBV11-2
d_gene: .
j_gene: TRBJ2-2
abundance: .
CDR3aa: CASSRDLAGELFF
CDR3nt: TGTGCCAGCAGCCGGGACCTCGCCGGGGAGCTGTTTTTT

v_gene: TRBV5-1
d_gene: TRBD2
j_gene: TRBJ2-7
abundance: .
CDR3aa: CASSLGLGSGTYEQYF
CDR3nt: TGCGCCAGCAGCTTGGGTCTCGGGAGCGGGACTTACGAGCAGTACTTC

v_gene: TRBV7-6
d_gene: .
j_gene: TRBJ2-7
abundance: .
CDR3aa: CASSNNVGASVGEQYF
CDR3nt: TGTGCCAGCAGCAATAATGTTGGAGCATCGGTGGGGGAGCAGTACTTC

v_gene: TRBV4-2
d_gene: .
j_gene: TRBJ2-7
abundance: few
CDR3aa: CASSQDLSGSYEQYF
CDR3nt: TGTGCCAGCAGCCAAGATCTCTCGGGGTCCTACGAGCAGTACTTC

v_gene: TRBV7-8
d_gene: .
j_gene: TRBJ2-3
abundance: few
CDR3aa: CASSIRTARTDTQYF
CDR3nt: TGTGCCAGCAGCATACGGACAGCGCGCACAGATACGCAGTATTTT

v_gene: TRBV11-2
d_gene: .
j_gene: TRBJ2-7
abundance: .
CDR3aa: CASRKGDSRDEQYF
CDR3nt: TGTGCCAGCAGGAAAGGGGATAGCCGGGACGAGCAGTACTTC

v_gene: TRBV29-1
d_gene: .
j_gene: TRBJ1-1
abundance: few
CDR3aa: CSVSPLGNTEAFF
CDR3nt: TGCAGCGTTTCACCCCTTGGGAACACTGAAGCTTTCTTT

v_gene: TRBV6-1
d_gene: .
j_gene: TRBJ1-1
abundance: few
CDR3aa: CASSRTFENTEAFF
CDR3nt: TGTGCCAGCAGCCGGACATTCGAGAACACTGAAGCTTTCTTT

v_gene: TRBV7-2
d_gene: TRBD2
j_gene: TRBJ2-7
abundance: .
CDR3aa: CASSLAGGPAYEQYF
CDR3nt: TGTGCCAGCAGCTTAGCGGGAGGGCCAGCATACGAGCAGTACTTC

v_gene: TRBV18
d_gene: TRBD1
j_gene: TRBJ2-4
abundance: once
CDR3aa: CASSQTQGENIQYF
CDR3nt: TGTGCCAGCTCACAGACTCAGGGGGAAAACATTCAGTACTTC

v_gene: TRBV28
d_gene: .
j_gene: TRBJ2-7
abundance: .
CDR3aa: CASSTGTASYEQYF
CDR3nt: TGTGCCAGCAGTACCGGGACTGCATCCTACGAGCAGTACTTC

v_gene: TRBV6-5
d_gene: .
j_gene: TRBJ1-2
abundance: .
CDR3aa: CASSPKAGTGGYTF
CDR3nt: TGTGCCAGCAGTCCTAAGGCAGGGACGGGAGGCTACACCTTC

v_gene: TRBV5-8
d_gene: .
j_gene: TRBJ1-1
abundance: .
CDR3aa: CASSLVRGNTEAFF
CDR3nt: TGTGCCAGCAGCTTGGTCAGGGGGAACACTGAAGCTTTCTTT

v_gene: TRBV13
d_gene: TRBD1
j_gene: TRBJ2-2
abundance: .
CDR3aa: CASSLWTGGNTGELFF
CDR3nt: TGTGCCAGCAGCCTCTGGACAGGGGGTAACACCGGGGAGCTGTTTTTT

v_gene: TRBV30
d_gene: .
j_gene: TRBJ1-6
abundance: .
CDR3aa: CAWSRTRVPSYNSPLHF
CDR3nt: TGTGCCTGGAGTCGTACCAGGGTGCCCTCCTATAATTCACCCCTCCACTTT

v_gene: TRBV2
d_gene: .
j_gene: TRBJ2-5
abundance: .
CDR3aa: CASSDRMRETQYF
CDR3nt: TGTGCCAGCAGTGATCGTATGAGGGAGACCCAGTACTTC

v_gene: TRBV14
d_gene: TRBD1
j_gene: TRBJ2-5
abundance: few
CDR3aa: CASSQKFTGAEKTQYF
CDR3nt: TGTGCCAGCAGTCAGAAATTTACAGGGGCGGAAAAGACCCAGTACTTC

v_gene: TRBV21-1
d_gene: .
j_gene: TRBJ1-5
abundance: .
CDR3aa: CASSKVGRVPAGQPQHF
CDR3nt: TGTGCCAGCAGCAAAGTTGGCAGGGTTCCGGCTGGGCAGCCCCAGCATTTT

v_gene: TRBV7-2
d_gene: .
j_gene: TRBJ2-7
abundance: few
CDR3aa: CASSPIQTYEQYF
CDR3nt: TGTGCCAGCAGCCCCATTCAAACCTACGAGCAGTACTTC

v_gene: TRBV27
d_gene: .
j_gene: TRBJ1-4
abundance: few
CDR3aa: CASSPRIGGVEKLFF
CDR3nt: TGTGCCAGCAGCCCTAGGATCGGGGGTGTTGAAAAACTGTTTTTT

v_gene: TRBV6-4
d_gene: .
j_gene: TRBJ2-2
abundance: .
CDR3aa: CASSDSSTGELFF
CDR3nt: TGTGCCAGCAGTGACTCTAGCACCGGGGAGCTGTTTTTT

v_gene: TRBV15
d_gene: .
j_gene: TRBJ2-3
abundance: .
CDR3aa: CATRLGSTDTQYF
CDR3nt: TGTGCCACCCGTCTCGGGAGCACAGATACGCAGTATTTT

v_gene: TRBV18
d_gene: .
j_gene: TRBJ2-1
abundance: once
CDR3aa: CASSPMSGRYNEQFF
CDR3nt: TGTGCCAGCTCACCAATGAGCGGGCGGTACAATGAGCAGTTCTTC

v_gene: TRBV18
d_gene: .
j_gene: TRBJ1-1
abundance: .
CDR3aa: CASSPDSGRVAEAFF
CDR3nt: TGTGCCAGCTCACCAGATTCAGGGAGGGTTGCTGAAGCTTTCTTT

v_gene: TRBV27
d_gene: TRBD2
j_gene: TRBJ2-2
abundance: .
CDR3aa: CASSSSGRGGRELFF
CDR3nt: TGTGCCAGCAGTTCCAGCGGGAGAGGGGGTAGGGAGCTGTTTTTT

v_gene: TRBV5-1
d_gene: .
j_gene: TRBJ2-5
abundance: .
CDR3aa: CASRLGWRSGGEETQYF
CDR3nt: TGCGCCAGCAGGCTAGGTTGGAGATCGGGGGGCGAAGAGACCCAGTACTTC

v_gene: TRBV27
d_gene: TRBD1
j_gene: TRBJ1-2
abundance: many
CDR3aa: CASSRTGERYGYTF
CDR3nt: TGTGCCAGCAGTCGGACAGGGGAGCGCTATGGCTACACCTTC

v_gene: TRBV6-5
d_gene: TRBD1
j_gene: TRBJ2-6
abundance: .
CDR3aa: CASTQGAPGANVLTF
CDR3nt: TGTGCCAGCACCCAGGGGGCGCCCGGGGCCAACGTCCTGACTTTC

v_gene: TRBV7-2
d_gene: .
j_gene: TRBJ2-2
abundance: .
CDR3aa: CASSLNMGANTGELFF
CDR3nt: TGTGCCAGCAGCTTAAACATGGGGGCGAACACCGGGGAGCTGTTTTTT

v_gene: TRBV6-1
d_gene: .
j_gene: TRBJ1-2
abundance: .
CDR3aa: CATGTGYGYTF
CDR3nt: TGTGCCACCGGGACGGGCTATGGCTACACCTTC

v_gene: TRBV29-1
d_gene: .
j_gene: TRBJ1-2
abundance: .
CDR3aa: CSVYRQYGYTF
CDR3nt: TGCAGCGTATATCGACAGTATGGCTACACCTTC

v_gene: TRBV7-6
d_gene: TRBD1
j_gene: TRBJ2-7
abundance: .
CDR3aa: CASSLRGQGIHEQYF
CDR3nt: TGTGCCAGCAGCTTACGCGGACAGGGGATCCACGAGCAGTACTTC

v_gene: TRBV5-8
d_gene: TRBD2
j_gene: TRBJ2-1
abundance: .
CDR3aa: CASSLFLADYSSYNEQFF
CDR3nt: TGTGCCAGCAGCTTGTTTCTAGCGGACTATAGCTCCTACAATGAGCAGTTCTTC

v_gene: TRBV14
d_gene: TRBD2
j_gene: TRBJ2-7
abundance: many
CDR3aa: CASSQDWLAGEYEQYF
CDR3nt: TGTGCCAGCAGCCAAGATTGGCTAGCGGGAGAATACGAGCAGTACTTC

v_gene: TRBV5-1
d_gene: .
j_gene: TRBJ2-7
abundance: .
CDR3aa: CASSPSWGVHEQYF
CDR3nt: TGCGCCAGCAGCCCATCGTGGGGGGTGCACGAGCAGTACTTC

v_gene: TRBV28
d_gene: TRBD2
j_gene: TRBJ2-1
abundance: .
CDR3aa: CASSRPSISGTPQRFF
CDR3nt: TGTGCCAGCAGCCGACCCTCGATTAGCGGGACTCCCCAACGGTTCTTC

v_gene: TRBV27
d_gene: TRBD1
j_gene: TRBJ2-4
abundance: .
CDR3aa: CASSPTSLGTGFKNIQYF
CDR3nt: TGTGCCAGCAGTCCCACCTCCTTAGGGACAGGGTTCAAAAACATTCAGTACTTC

v_gene: TRBV5-1
d_gene: .
j_gene: TRBJ2-7
abundance: .
CDR3aa: CASSDPSRGYEQYF
CDR3nt: TGCGCCAGCAGCGACCCGTCGCGGGGTTACGAGCAGTACTTC

v_gene: TRBV5-4
d_gene: TRBD2
j_gene: TRBJ2-1
abundance: few
CDR3aa: CASSLLSGSGYNEQFF
CDR3nt: TGTGCCAGCAGCTTGTTAAGCGGGAGTGGGTACAATGAGCAGTTCTTC

v_gene: TRBV7-2
d_gene: .
j_gene: TRBJ2-3
abundance: .
CDR3aa: CASSSTALGKYTDTQYF
CDR3nt: TGTGCCAGCAGCTCCACGGCTCTAGGAAAATACACAGATACGCAGTATTTT

v_gene: TRBV5-1
d_gene: .
j_gene: TRBJ1-3
abundance: few
CDR3aa: CASSPGTEGNTIYF
CDR3nt: TGCGCCAGCAGCCCGGGGACGGAGGGAAACACCATATATTTT

v_gene: TRBV5-4
d_gene: TRBD2
j_gene: TRBJ2-7
abundance: .
CDR3aa: CASSLFERERHEQYF
CDR3nt: TGTGCCAGCAGCTTATTTGAGCGGGAGAGACACGAGCAGTACTTC

v_gene: TRBV11-1
d_gene: TRBD2
j_gene: TRBJ2-5
abundance: few
CDR3aa: CASSSGVTSGFQETQYF
CDR3nt: TGTGCCAGCAGCTCAGGAGTGACTAGCGGATTCCAAGAGACCCAGTACTTC

v_gene: TRBV5-1
d_gene: .
j_gene: TRBJ2-3
abundance: .
CDR3aa: CASSSGRTDTQYF
CDR3nt: TGCGCCAGCAGCTCCGGCCGCACAGATACGCAGTATTTT